A single sample gave rise to the 22 T cell receptor beta chains below, sequenced in a study of cytomegalovirus exposure and HLA in healthy donors. Measured with immunoSEQ multiplex PCR; TCRdb has only the in-frame clones, and not every one. Here the sample spans 160,000 or so clones, roughly 80% being singletons. Sample: PBMCs. The receptors stem from a man aged 25-45 years in good health and CMV-seropositive.

The rearrangement joins TRBV2 to TRBJ2-5; no definite D call. V lost 4 bases and J lost 2, with 5 bases in between. CDR3 length: 12 residues. Germline V gene sequence: CDR1 SNHLY, CDR2 FYNNEI. CDR3 sequence reads: CASSVTQETQYF. CDR3 DNA: TGTGCCAGCAGTGTTACTCAAGAGACCCAGTACTTC. Using reference TRBV2 and TRBJ2-5 for the parts outside the CDR3, the full variable domain is EPEVTQTPSHQVTQMGQEVILRCVPISNHLYFYWYRQILGQKVEFLVSFYNNEISEKSEIFDDQFSVERPDGSNFTLKIRSTKLEDSAMYFCASSVTQETQYFGPGTRLLVL.

This clone was found once. The rearrangement uses TRBV5-6 and TRBJ1-3, with D possibly being TRBD1 (6 bases). V was cut by 6 bases and J by 0 bases, with 16 bases left in between. Germline assignment: CDR1 SGHDT and CDR2 YYEEEE. There are 16 residues in the CDR3. This CDR3 is CASNEGQSLSGNTIYF. CDR3 in DNA: TGTGCCAGCAACGAAGGACAGAGCCTCTCTGGAAACACCATATATTTT.

The chain joins TRBV27 to TRBJ2-7, with D possibly matching TRBD1 (5 bases). V was trimmed by 4 bases and J by 0 bases, leaving 10 bases between them. The CDR3 is 14 amino acids. CDR1 is MNHEY, CDR2 SMNVEV, per germline (reference sequence). The CDR3 sequence: CASSSRRGSYEQYF. CDR3 nucleotides: TGTGCCAGCAGTTCCCGAAGGGGCTCCTACGAGCAGTACTTC.

V and J are TRBV7-9 and TRBJ2-1, with 13 positions matching TRBD2. The germline V gene has CDR1 SEHNR and CDR2 FQNEAQ (reference sequence). CDR3 size: 18 residues. J was trimmed by 4 bases and V by 2 bases; bases with no gene match: 8. The CDR3 is CASSLIGLAGVAYNEQFF. The DNA of the CDR3 is TGTGCCAGCAGCTTAATCGGACTAGCGGGAGTTGCTTACAATGAGCAGTTCTTC.

The chain carries TRBV29-1 and TRBJ1-1; no firm D call. The CDR3 sequence is 14 residues long. The V end was cut by 0 bases, the J end by 11 bases, with 19 bases between. CDR1 and CDR2 (germline): SQVTM, ANQGSEA. The CDR3 is CSVEDSRRGFGAFF. The CDR3 coding sequence is TGCAGCGTTGAAGATTCAAGGCGGGGTTTCGGCGCTTTCTTT.

This chain uses TRBV13 with TRBJ2-5; 12 nucleotides agree with TRBD2. Trimming removed 1 base from V and 8 bases from J; junction bases left unmatched: 8. The length of the CDR3 is 16 residues. Germline assignment: CDR1 PRHDT and CDR2 FYEKMQ (reference sequence). The CDR3 DNA sequence: TGTGCCAGCAGCTTAGCTAGCGGGAGGGCCCTGGAAACCCAGTACTTC. Translated, it gives CASSLASGRALETQYF.

The chain is built from TRBV28 and TRBJ2-7, with 9 bases that match TRBD2. CDR1 MDHEN and CDR2 SYDVKM come from the germline V gene. This CDR3 spans 17 amino acids. With 4 bases clipped from V and 4 bases from J, the junction kept 14 bases outside the gene matches. In DNA form, the CDR3 reads TGTGCCAGCAGTTGGAATTGGGCGGGGGGGCGCCCTTACGAGCAGTACTTC. Its protein is CASSWNWAGGRPYEQYF. The whole variable domain, remainder taken from reference TRBV28 and TRBJ2-7, is DVKVTQSSRYLVKRTGEKVFLECVQDMDHENMFWYRQDPGLGLRLIYFSYDVKMKEKGDIPEGYSVSREKKERFSLILESASTNQTSMYLCASSWNWAGGRPYEQYFGPGTRLTVT.

The chain employs TRBV5-6 and TRBJ2-2, with 7 bases identical to TRBD1. Germline CDR1 is SGHDT and CDR2 is YYEEEE. The CDR3 loop spans 14 amino acids. Germline trimming cut 1 base from V and 3 bases from J; bases unmatched to any gene: 0. The CDR3 sequence is CASSLTGDTGELFF. In nucleotides, the CDR3 is TGTGCCAGCAGCTTGACAGGGGACACCGGGGAGCTGTTTTTT.

The genes are TRBV7-2 and TRBJ2-5; 10 bases fit TRBD2. This CDR3 spans 19 amino acids. The germline CDR1 and CDR2 sequences are SGHTA and FQGNSA. V lost 5 bases, J lost 0 bases, and 15 bases stayed unmatched. CDR3 loop: CASSRNPASGGEYQETQYF. The CDR3 bases are TGTGCCAGCAGCCGCAATCCGGCTAGCGGGGGCGAGTACCAAGAGACCCAGTACTTC.

The genes are TRBV19 and TRBJ1-3; D is ambiguous. The V end lost 2 bases, the J end lost 0 bases, and 8 bases lay between the germline ends. CDR1 and CDR2 (germline): LNHDA, SQIVND (reference sequence). There are 15 residues in the CDR3. For the CDR3, the DNA is TGTGCCAGTAGTATATCCGGAGTCTCTGGAAACACCATATATTTT. Residues: CASSISGVSGNTIYF. Using reference TRBV19 and TRBJ1-3 for the parts outside the CDR3, the full variable domain is DGGITQSPKYLFRKEGQNVTLSCEQNLNHDAMYWYRQDPGQGLRLIYYSQIVNDFQKGDIAEGYSVSREKKESFPLTVTSAQKNPTAFYLCASSISGVSGNTIYFGEGSWLTVV.

This clone was counted only a few times. The gene calls are TRBV6-5 and TRBJ1-5, with D maybe TRBD1 (5 bases). The CDR3 length is 13 residues. The germline V gene encodes CDR1 MNHEY and CDR2 SVGAGI. The V gene lost 2 bases and the J gene lost 5 bases, with 7 bases spanning the gap. CDR3 nucleotides: TGTGCCAGCAGTTACCGGGGGGATCAGCCCCAGCATTTT. Protein: CASSYRGDQPQHF.

The rearrangement links TRBV29-1 to TRBJ2-1; 10 nucleotides agree with TRBD1. J lost 5 bases, V lost 7 bases, and 14 bases had no gene match. The CDR3 covers 16 residues. Germline CDR1 SQVTM, CDR2 ANQGSEA. The CDR3 spells CSATLPGQGTHNEQFF. CDR3 nucleotides: TGCAGCGCAACCCTACCGGGACAGGGGACACACAATGAGCAGTTCTTC.

This chain joins TRBV9 and TRBJ1-1; D is possibly TRBD1 (5 bases). Trimming took off 0 bases at V and 0 bases at J, with 9 bases between the two ends. The CDR3 contains 15 residues. Per germline, CDR1 SGDLS and CDR2 YYNGEE. The DNA for the CDR3 is TGTGCCAGCAGCGTAGGGGGCCCTTTGAACACTGAAGCTTTCTTT. Protein: CASSVGGPLNTEAFF.

This chain uses TRBV13 with TRBJ1-1; D may be TRBD1 (6 bases). V dropped 1 base and J dropped 1 base, with 13 bases sitting between them. The CDR3 consists of 16 residues. CDR1 and CDR2 from the germline V gene are PRHDT and FYEKMQ (reference sequence). The CDR3 loop reads CASSLEGGRWNTEAFF. Here the CDR3 DNA reads TGTGCCAGCAGCTTAGAAGGGGGTAGGTGGAACACTGAAGCTTTCTTT.

This clone was detected only a few times. CDR3 sequence: CAISSRQGGETQYF. The DNA for the CDR3 is TGTGCCATCAGCTCCAGACAGGGAGGAGAGACCCAGTACTTC. V usage is TRBV10-3 and J usage is TRBJ2-5; a possible D gene is TRBD1 (7 bases). Germline values: CDR1 ENHRY, CDR2 SYGVKD. The CDR3 loop spans 14 amino acids. Between the trimmed V and J ends, which lost 6 bases and 4 bases, there was a span of 15 bases.

The CDR3 DNA sequence: TGTGCCAGCAGTGCTACTAGCGGGGTGGGTGAGCAGTTCTTC. Translated: CASSATSGVGEQFF. J is TRBJ2-1 and V is TRBV25-1; 10 nucleotides align to TRBD2. Germline V gives CDR1 MGHDK, CDR2 SYGVNS. CDR3 size: 14 residues. The V and J ends lost 4 bases and 9 bases, in that order; junction bases with no gene match: 6.

This clone is a singleton in its sample. The rearrangement uses TRBV7-9 and TRBJ1-4; a weak D match, TRBD1 (6 bases). With 5 bases removed from V and 5 bases from J, the gap between germline ends came to 15 bases. CDR3 length: 15 amino acids. Germline assignment: CDR1 SEHNR and CDR2 FQNEAQ (reference sequence). CDR3 region: CASSAKQGLNEKLFF. The CDR3 nucleotides are TGTGCCAGCAGCGCCAAACAGGGATTGAATGAAAAACTGTTTTTT.

This clone has a single count. The chain uses TRBV19 and TRBJ1-2; the match to TRBD1 covers 11 bases. Germline CDR1 reads LNHDA; CDR2 reads SQIVND (reference sequence). J lost 4 bases, V lost 1 base, and 2 bases had no gene match. This CDR3 spans 15 amino acids. The CDR3 reads CASSIGTGGFYGYTF. The CDR3 region has the DNA TGTGCCAGTAGTATAGGGACAGGGGGCTTCTATGGCTACACCTTC.

CDR3 sequence (DNA): TGTGCCAGCAGCGACCGGGACAGGGGGAGTGGGGAGCAGTACTTC. This codes for CASSDRDRGSGEQYF. The J gene is TRBJ2-7, the V gene TRBV7-9, with TRBD1 identical over 11 bases. Germline assignment: CDR1 SEHNR and CDR2 FQNEAQ (reference sequence). V shed 5 bases, J shed 7 bases, and the junction held 10 bases outside the gene matches. The CDR3 loop spans 15 amino acids.

A single count supports this clone. The chain couples TRBV19 to TRBJ1-5; 8 positions agree with TRBD1. The V gene end was trimmed by 5 bases and the J gene end by 5 bases; junction bases not matched to a gene: 5. Germline V gives CDR1 LNHDA, CDR2 SQIVND (reference sequence). The CDR3 contains 14 residues. The DNA of the CDR3 is TGTGCCAGTAGTTGGACAGGGAGTTATCAGCCCCAGCATTTT. Its translation: CASSWTGSYQPQHF.

The chain is built from TRBV6-1 and TRBJ1-2, with 10 bases matching TRBD1. The CDR3 has 13 residues. V was clipped by 6 bases and J by 8 bases; unmatched bases: 6. Per germline, CDR1 MNHNS and CDR2 SASEGT. CDR3 in DNA: TGTGCCAGCAGGACAGGGGGCCATTGGGGCTACACCTTC. This codes for CASRTGGHWGYTF.

The J gene is TRBJ2-7, the V gene TRBV4-1, with 9 bases aligning to TRBD2. The V and J ends lost 5 bases and 4 bases, in that order; junction bases with no gene match: 9. The CDR3 is 15 residues long. The germline V gene has CDR1 MGHRA and CDR2 YSYEKL. The DNA of the CDR3 is TGCGCCAGCAGCTCCAGGGATAGCGGGAGTTACGAGCAGTACTTC. It specifies CASSSRDSGSYEQYF.